These T cell receptor beta chains were read from a single sample in a study of technical replicates of blood from several donors. Method: immunoSEQ multiplex PCR; TCRdb's copy keeps in-frame clones and lacks some. The data hold around 90,000 clones, with 85% to 95% observed a single time. Sequencing was performed on T cells isolated from PBMCs. The receptors derive from a human donor in good health. Both conserved end residues are part of each CDR3. The D gene is left open where the match is weak. Not every row has a clone size; where given, it reads once, few, many or a size class.

>TRBJ2-7|TRBV7-2|.|.
TGTGCCAGCAGCTTCGCGGACAGATCGTCCTACGAGCAGTACTTC
CASSFADRSSYEQYF
>TRBJ2-2|TRBV19|once|TRBD2
TGTGCCAGTAGTATGCCTAGCGGCACCGGGGAGCTGTTTTTT
CASSMPSGTGELFF
>TRBJ2-7|TRBV9|.|.
TGTGCCAGCAGTCTCGCGGGGCTTCCCTACGAGCAGTACTTC
CASSLAGLPYEQYF
>TRBJ2-2|TRBV7-8|.|TRBD2
TGTGCCAGCAGCCTTTCTCGGACTAGCGGGTATACCGGGGAGCTGTTTTTT
CASSLSRTSGYTGELFF
>TRBJ2-6|TRBV21-1|.|.
TGTGCTAAGCAGCCACAAGGGGCTGGGGCCAACGTCCTGACTTTC
CAKQPQGAGANVLTF
>TRBJ2-7|TRBV7-9|.|.
TGTGCCAGCAGCTTAACAGATTCCTACGAGCAGTACTTC
CASSLTDSYEQYF
>TRBJ2-7|TRBV11-1|.|TRBD1
TGTGCCAGCAGCCGCCGGGACAGGGGATGGTACGAGCAGTACTTC
CASSRRDRGWYEQYF
>TRBJ2-7|TRBV10-3|.|TRBD1
TGTGCCATGCACCGGGACAGAGATTCCTACGAGCAGTACTTC
CAMHRDRDSYEQYF
>TRBJ1-5|TRBV6-1|.|.
TGTGCCAGCAGACAAACAGGGAGCAATCAGCCCCAGCATTTT
CASRQTGSNQPQHF
>TRBJ2-7|TRBV6-5|once|TRBD2
TGTGCCAGTTCTACCCGGCGGGGGTCCGGGCAGTACTTC
CASSTRRGSGQYF
>TRBJ2-7|TRBV27|.|TRBD2
TGTGCCAGCAGTTCCTCAGTGGGGCGGGAGTACTCCTACGAGCAGTACTTC
CASSSSVGREYSYEQYF
>TRBJ1-1|TRBV9|.|.
TGTGCCAGCAGCGTAGTCGGGGTTCGGGCTGAAGCTTTCTTT
CASSVVGVRAEAFF
>TRBJ2-7|TRBV7-6|few|TRBD2
TGTGCCAGCAGCTTAGCGGCGACTAGCGGCTACGAGCAGTACTTC
CASSLAATSGYEQYF
>TRBJ2-5|TRBV4-2|.|.
TGTGCCAGCAGCCAAGACCTATACGGGGAGACCCAGTACTTC
CASSQDLYGETQYF
>TRBJ2-7|TRBV28|.|.
TGTGCCAGCAGTCCGCAACAGGGTTTTAACGAGCAGTACTTC
CASSPQQGFNEQYF
>TRBJ1-4|TRBV5-5|.|TRBD1
TGTGCCAGCAGCTTGGTTGGGACAGCTAATGAAAAACTGTTTTTT
CASSLVGTANEKLFF
>TRBJ1-5|TRBV6-1|.|.
TGTGCCAGCAGTGAAGTTCAGGGAACCTGGCAGCCCCAGCATTTT
CASSEVQGTWQPQHF
>TRBJ1-1|TRBV6-5|.|.
TGTGCCAGCAGAATGGGGACAAAAGCTTTCTTT
CASRMGTKAFF
>TRBJ1-5|TRBV4-1|.|TRBD1
TGCGCCAGCAGCCAAGGACAGGGTTTTCGGCCCCAGCATTTT
CASSQGQGFRPQHF
>TRBJ2-7|TRBV18|.|.
TGTGCCAGCTCACCACCCGGGGACACATACTACGAGCAGTACTTC
CASSPPGDTYYEQYF
>TRBJ1-5|TRBV6-5|few|.
TGTGCCAGCAGTTATCTAAGCAATCAGCCCCAGCATTTT
CASSYLSNQPQHF
>TRBJ2-7|TRBV4-1|.|TRBD2
TGCGCCAGCAGCCAAGTCCTAGCGGGACCCTACGAGCAGTACTTC
CASSQVLAGPYEQYF
>TRBJ2-1|TRBV6-1|.|TRBD2
TGTGCCAGCAGTGAAGAGACGGGAGGCTCCTACAATGAGCAGTTCTTC
CASSEETGGSYNEQFF
>TRBJ1-4|TRBV6-6|.|.
TGTGCCAGCAGTTATGGGACCGGGAGATTGGAACTGTTTTTT
CASSYGTGRLELFF
>TRBJ2-5|TRBV9|.|TRBD2
TGTGCCAGCAGCGCTGGGACTAGCTCGGAGACCCAGTACTTC
CASSAGTSSETQYF
>TRBJ1-1|TRBV2|.|.
TGTGCCAGCAGTAGTGGGGGGAGAATGAACACTGAAGCTTTCTTT
CASSSGGRMNTEAFF
>TRBJ2-1|TRBV7-8|.|TRBD2
TGTGCCAGCATCCCAAGCTTACTAGCGGGGTACAATGAGCAGTTCTTC
CASIPSLLAGYNEQFF
>TRBJ1-2|TRBV7-2|.|.
TGTGCCAGCAGCTTAATAGGGGCCGGGGGCTACACCTTC
CASSLIGAGGYTF
>TRBJ2-1|TRBV15|.|TRBD2
TGTGCCACCGGGCCCCGGGGGGGGAACAATGAGCAGTTCTTC
CATGPRGGNNEQFF
>TRBJ1-4|TRBV2|.|.
TGTGCCAGCAGTCTAGGGACTTACAATGAAAAACTGTTTTTT
CASSLGTYNEKLFF
>TRBJ2-2|TRBV2|.|.
TGTGCCAGCAGCTTGACGGGAAGTACCTGGGAGCTGTTTTTT
CASSLTGSTWELFF
>TRBJ2-2|TRBV2|.|TRBD1
TGTGCCAGCAGTGAACACTGGACAGGGAACACCGGGGAGCTGTTTTTT
CASSEHWTGNTGELFF
>TRBJ1-5|TRBV2|few|TRBD1
TGTGCCAGCACCCAGGGGGCTCAGCCCCAGCATTTT
CASTQGAQPQHF
>TRBJ2-7|TRBV29-1|.|TRBD2
TGCAGCGTCAGCGAGGGAGGGACTAGCTCCTACGAGCAGTACTTC
CSVSEGGTSSYEQYF
>TRBJ1-2|TRBV5-1|.|TRBD1
TGCGCCAGCAGCTTATCAGGGGGAGGCTACACCTTC
CASSLSGGGYTF
>TRBJ1-5|TRBV30|.|.
TGTGCCTGGAGTCTGACGGGGGATCAGCCCCAGCATTTT
CAWSLTGDQPQHF
>TRBJ1-1|TRBV5-5|.|.
TGTGCCAGCAGCATACAGGGTACTGGGGCTTTCTTT
CASSIQGTGAFF
>TRBJ1-1|TRBV6-5|.|.
TGTGCCAGCAGTTGGGCCAGGGGAAAAAGCCCGGGAATGGCTTTCTTT
CASSWARGKSPGMAFF
>TRBJ1-3|TRBV5-4|.|TRBD1
TGTGCCAGCAGCTTGGCCCAACAGGGGACATACTCTGGAAACACCATATATTTT
CASSLAQQGTYSGNTIYF
>TRBJ2-1|TRBV19|.|.
TGTGCCAGTAAGGACCCGGCAGGGTCGGGCGAGCAGTTCTTC
CASKDPAGSGEQFF
>TRBJ2-1|TRBV28|.|TRBD2
TGTGCCAGCAGTCCCCACGGGGGGGCCTACAATGAGCAGTTCTTC
CASSPHGGAYNEQFF
>TRBJ2-1|TRBV13|.|.
TGTGCCAGCAGCCTAACGCCCGGGGAGCAGTTCTTC
CASSLTPGEQFF
>TRBJ2-1|TRBV7-9|once|.
TGTGCCAGCAGCCCCTGGACAAGTACCTACAATGAGCAGTTCTTC
CASSPWTSTYNEQFF
>TRBJ2-3|TRBV4-1|once|TRBD2
TGCGCCAGCAGCCAGCTAGCGGTCACAGATACGCAGTATTTT
CASSQLAVTDTQYF
>TRBJ1-4|TRBV4-1|.|TRBD1
TGCGCCAGCAGCCAAGATGGTAACGGACAGGGTAATGAAAAACTGTTTTTT
CASSQDGNGQGNEKLFF
>TRBJ2-6|TRBV19|.|TRBD2
TGTGCCAGTAGCCTAACTAGCGGGAGGGCAAGAGGGGCCAACGTCCTGACTTTC
CASSLTSGRARGANVLTF
>TRBJ2-2|TRBV18|.|TRBD2
TGTGCCAGCACTGGGGGGGCGAACACCGGGGAGCTGTTTTTT
CASTGGANTGELFF
>TRBJ2-2|TRBV5-8|.|.
TGTGCCAGCAGCTTGGGCGTTAACACCGGGGAGCTGTTTTTT
CASSLGVNTGELFF
>TRBJ1-1|TRBV27|once|.
TGTGCCAGCAGTTTTAAAGGACACTGGAAATCTGAAGCTTTCTTT
CASSFKGHWKSEAFF
>TRBJ2-3|TRBV11-3|.|.
TGTGCCAGCAGCCCAAGCGACTCATCCCTTAGCACAGATACGCAGTATTTT
CASSPSDSSLSTDTQYF